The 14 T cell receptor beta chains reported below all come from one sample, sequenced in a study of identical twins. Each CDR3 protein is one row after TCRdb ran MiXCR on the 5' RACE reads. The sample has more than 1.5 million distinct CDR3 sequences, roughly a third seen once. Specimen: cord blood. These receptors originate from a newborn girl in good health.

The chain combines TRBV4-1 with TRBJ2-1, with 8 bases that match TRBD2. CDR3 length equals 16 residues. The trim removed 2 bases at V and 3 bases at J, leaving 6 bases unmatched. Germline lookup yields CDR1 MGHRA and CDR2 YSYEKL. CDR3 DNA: TGCGCCAGCAGCCAAATCGGGACTAGGATCTACAATGAGCAGTTCTTC. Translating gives CASSQIGTRIYNEQFF.

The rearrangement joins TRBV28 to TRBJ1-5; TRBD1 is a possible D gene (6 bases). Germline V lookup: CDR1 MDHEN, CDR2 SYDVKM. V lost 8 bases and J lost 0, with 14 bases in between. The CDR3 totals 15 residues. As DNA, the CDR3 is TGTGCCAGCCGAGGACAGCCCTATAGCAATCAGCCCCAGCATTTT. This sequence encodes CASRGQPYSNQPQHF.

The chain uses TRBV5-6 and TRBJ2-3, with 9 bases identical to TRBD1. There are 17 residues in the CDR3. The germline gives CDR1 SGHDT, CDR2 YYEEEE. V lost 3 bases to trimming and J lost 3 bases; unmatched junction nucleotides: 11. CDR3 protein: CASSSRSQGAKTDTQYF. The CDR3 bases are TGTGCCAGCAGCTCGCGTTCACAGGGGGCGAAAACAGATACGCAGTATTTT. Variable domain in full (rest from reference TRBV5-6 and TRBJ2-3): DAGVTQSPTHLIKTRGQQVTLRCSPKSGHDTVSWYQQALGQGPQFIFQYYEEEERQRGNFPDRFSGHQFPNYSSELNVNALLLGDSALYLCASSSRSQGAKTDTQYFGPGTRLTVL.

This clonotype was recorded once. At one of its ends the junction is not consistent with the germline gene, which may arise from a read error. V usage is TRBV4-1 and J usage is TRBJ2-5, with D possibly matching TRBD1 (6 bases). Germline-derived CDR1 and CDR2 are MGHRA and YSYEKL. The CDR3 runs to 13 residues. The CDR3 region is CASSLPGEEAQYF. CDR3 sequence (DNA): TGCGCCAGCAGCCTACCAGGGGAAGAGGCCCAGTACTTC.

The CDR3 DNA follows: TGCAGTGCACCCTTTTTGAAAACGCACGACAATGAGCAGTACTTC. Its translation is CSAPFLKTHDNEQYF. The V and J genes are TRBV20-1 and TRBJ2-5; no firm D call. V lost 6 bases and J lost 11, with 28 bases in between. CDR1 and CDR2 from the germline V gene are DFQATT and SNEGSKA (reference sequence). There are 15 residues in the CDR3.

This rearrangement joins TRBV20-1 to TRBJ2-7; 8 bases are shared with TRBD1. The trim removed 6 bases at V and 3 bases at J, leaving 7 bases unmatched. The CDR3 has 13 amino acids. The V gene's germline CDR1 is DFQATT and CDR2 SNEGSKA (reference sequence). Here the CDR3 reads CSAPGTGFYEQYF. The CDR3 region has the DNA TGCAGTGCGCCCGGGACAGGATTCTACGAGCAGTACTTC.

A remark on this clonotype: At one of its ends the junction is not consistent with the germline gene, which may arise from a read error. In DNA form, the CDR3 reads TGCAGTGCTACCGGACTAGCGGGGGCTATCACCGGGGAGCTCTTTTTT. This encodes CSATGLAGAITGELFF. The chain couples TRBV20-1 to TRBJ2-2; 13 bases are shared with TRBD2. Germline values: CDR1 DFQATT, CDR2 SNEGSKA (reference sequence). This CDR3 contains 16 residues.

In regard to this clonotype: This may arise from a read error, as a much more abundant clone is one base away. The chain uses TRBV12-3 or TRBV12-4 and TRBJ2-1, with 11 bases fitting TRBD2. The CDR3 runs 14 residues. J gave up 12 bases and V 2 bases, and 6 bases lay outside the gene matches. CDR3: CASSLLAGGGVQFF. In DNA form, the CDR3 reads TGTGCCAGCAGTTTACTAGCGGGAGGTGGTGTGCAGTTCTTC.

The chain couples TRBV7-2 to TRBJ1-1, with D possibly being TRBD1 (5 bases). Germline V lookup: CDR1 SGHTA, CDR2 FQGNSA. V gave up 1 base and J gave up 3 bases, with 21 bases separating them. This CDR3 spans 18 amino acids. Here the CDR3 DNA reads TGTGCCAGCAGCTTAGTAGGCCTTATCAGGGAGGGGTACACTGAAGCTTTCTTT. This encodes CASSLVGLIREGYTEAFF. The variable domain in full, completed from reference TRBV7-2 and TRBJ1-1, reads GAGVSQSPSNKVTEKGKDVELRCDPISGHTALYWYRQSLGQGLEFLIYFQGNSAPDKSGLPSDRFSAERTGGSVSTLTIQRTQQEDSAVYLCASSLVGLIREGYTEAFFGQGTRLTVV.

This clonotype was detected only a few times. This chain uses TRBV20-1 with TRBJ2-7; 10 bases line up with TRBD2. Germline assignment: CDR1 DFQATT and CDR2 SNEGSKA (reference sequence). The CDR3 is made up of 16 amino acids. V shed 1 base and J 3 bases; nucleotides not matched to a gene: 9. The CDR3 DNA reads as TGCAGTGCTAGAGTGGCTAGCGGGGGAGCATACTACGAGCAGTACTTC. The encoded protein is CSARVASGGAYYEQYF.

The CDR3 coding sequence is TGCAGTGCTATGAGACAGGGGTATCAGCCCCAGCATTTT. Residues: CSAMRQGYQPQHF. V usage is TRBV20-1 and J usage is TRBJ1-5; 8 bases are shared with TRBD1. This CDR3 spans 13 amino acids. V shed 4 bases, J shed 5 bases, and the junction held 4 bases outside the gene matches. From germline, CDR1 is DFQATT and CDR2 SNEGSKA (reference sequence).

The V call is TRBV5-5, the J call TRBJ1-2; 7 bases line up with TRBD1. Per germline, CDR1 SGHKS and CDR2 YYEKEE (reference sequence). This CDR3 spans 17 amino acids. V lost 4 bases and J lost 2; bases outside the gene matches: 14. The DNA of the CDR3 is TGTGCCAGCAGCCCATCGGTAGGGGGCTTGGGAAACTATGGCTACACCTTC. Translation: CASSPSVGGLGNYGYTF.

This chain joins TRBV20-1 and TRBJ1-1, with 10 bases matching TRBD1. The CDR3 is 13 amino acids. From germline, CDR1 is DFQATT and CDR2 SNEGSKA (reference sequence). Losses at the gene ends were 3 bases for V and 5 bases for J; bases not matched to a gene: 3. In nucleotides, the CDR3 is TGCAGTGCTAGCCGGGACAGGGGTACTGAAGCTTTCTTT. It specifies CSASRDRGTEAFF.

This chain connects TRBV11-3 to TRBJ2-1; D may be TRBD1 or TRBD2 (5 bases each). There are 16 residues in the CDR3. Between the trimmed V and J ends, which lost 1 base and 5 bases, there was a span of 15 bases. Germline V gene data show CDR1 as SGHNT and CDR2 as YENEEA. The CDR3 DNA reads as TGTGCCAGCAGCTTAGTAGAGGGGTTGGGGAACAATGAGCAGTTCTTC. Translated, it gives CASSLVEGLGNNEQFF.